The 10 T cell receptor beta chains in this list originate from one sample, sequenced in a study of early T cells in non-severe SARS-CoV-2 infection (dated by TCRdb to the early 2020s). The library was produced with 5' RACE. TCRdb lists the instrument as NextSeq 500. TCRdb reworked the public reads: Q25 trimming with fastp, MiXCR clone assembly, productive beta chains retained. Each entry merges the rows of one CDR3 protein and shows their most common DNA and genes. Counted in this sample were approximately 42,000 distinct CDR3 sequences; roughly 7.1% of them appeared once. Clones ranked in the top ten supply 4.7% of the sample. Sequenced: whole blood. The receptor set was obtained from an adult who was a healthcare worker with PCR-confirmed SARS-CoV-2 infection or an uninfected control (not recorded which).

This clonotype was observed a handful of times. The gene calls are TRBV5-4 and TRBJ2-3, with a possible D match to TRBD1 (5 bases). The CDR3 is made up of 15 amino acids. Germline CDR1 SGHNT, CDR2 YYREEE (reference sequence). V was shortened by 5 bases and J by 0 bases, with 13 bases between the two germline ends. In DNA form, the CDR3 reads TGTGCCAGCAGGTTAGGGGAAGGGAGCACAGATACGCAGTATTTT. As protein: CASRLGEGSTDTQYF.

The chain employs TRBV6-5 and TRBJ2-5, with 7 bases aligning to TRBD2. Trimming cost V 0 bases and J 5 bases; bases outside gene matches: 6. The CDR3 sequence is 15 residues long. Germline CDR1 is MNHEY and CDR2 is SVGAGI. The CDR3, as DNA: TGTGCCAGCAGTTACTCTACCGGGGGGACGGAGACCCAGTACTTC. It specifies CASSYSTGGTETQYF.

This clonotype was seen only a few times. V usage is TRBV10-3 and J usage is TRBJ2-7; the D gene is possibly TRBD2 (7 bases). The CDR3 extends over 13 amino acids. Trimming shortened V by 5 bases and J by 2 bases, and 10 bases separated the two germline ends. Per germline, CDR1 ENHRY and CDR2 SYGVKD. DNA of the CDR3: TGTGCCATCAGTACGGGGGGCGCCTACGAGCAGTACTTC. Translating gives CAISTGGAYEQYF.

This clonotype has ten or more counts. This chain joins TRBV7-9 and TRBJ1-2; D possibly corresponds to TRBD1 (5 bases). Germline values: CDR1 SEHNR, CDR2 FQNEAQ (reference sequence). V lost 5 bases and J 7 bases, leaving 8 bases between the germline ends. There are 11 residues in the CDR3. DNA of the CDR3: TGTGCCAGCAGCGCAGGGTTTGGCTACACCTTC. This encodes CASSAGFGYTF.

The chain uses TRBV5-5 and TRBJ1-2; D unclear. This CDR3 contains 15 residues. The ends were cut back, 0 bases at V and 0 bases at J, with 9 bases in the middle. CDR1 and CDR2 (germline): SGHKS, YYEKEE (reference sequence). CDR3 loop: CASSLVGDPNYGYTF. The CDR3 DNA is TGTGCCAGCAGCTTGGTGGGAGACCCTAACTATGGCTACACCTTC.

This sequence joins TRBV10-3 and TRBJ2-3; D is uncertain. CDR1 and CDR2 (germline): ENHRY, SYGVKD. V was clipped by 0 bases and J by 4 bases, with 8 bases between them. This CDR3 spans 14 amino acids. The chain's CDR3 is CAISESTMSDTQYF. The CDR3 DNA is TGTGCCATCAGTGAGTCGACGATGTCAGATACGCAGTATTTT.

In its sample, this clonotype was seen a few times. The chain links TRBV7-8 to TRBJ1-1, with no clear D. With 5 bases removed from V and 0 bases from J, the gap between germline ends came to 13 bases. CDR3 length: 15 residues. Germline CDR1 SGHVS, CDR2 FQNEAQ. CDR3 protein: CASSQDWRVNTEAFF. The CDR3 DNA reads as TGTGCCAGCAGCCAGGATTGGAGGGTGAACACTGAAGCTTTCTTT.

This clonotype was observed at least ten times. The V gene is TRBV7-2, the J gene TRBJ2-2, with unresolved D. Germline values: CDR1 SGHTA, CDR2 FQGNSA. Trimming took off 5 bases at V and 4 bases at J, with 14 bases between the two ends. This CDR3 is built from 15 residues. CDR3 nucleotide sequence: TGTGCCAGCAGCCTAGGATCCCGGGCCACCGGGGAGCTGTTTTTT. It specifies CASSLGSRATGELFF.

The chain couples TRBV6-5 to TRBJ2-7; the D gene is possibly TRBD2 (6 bases). CDR1 MNHEY and CDR2 SVGAGI come from the germline V gene. Trimming pared 6 bases from V and 0 bases from J, leaving 12 bases between. The CDR3 is 14 residues long. The CDR3 DNA follows: TGTGCCAGCAGGCGCCCGGGACTCTCCTACGAGCAGTACTTC. Amino acid sequence: CASRRPGLSYEQYF.

The table lists this clonotype with many counts. V and J are TRBV4-1 and TRBJ1-4; the D gene is possibly TRBD1 (6 bases). This CDR3 comprises 15 residues. Germline CDR1 is MGHRA and CDR2 is YSYEKL. V lost 1 base and J lost 7, with 13 bases in between. DNA for the CDR3: TGCGCCAGCAGCCAAGTTCAGGGGATTGGTGAAAAACTGTTTTTT. Its translation is CASSQVQGIGEKLFF.